Described below is a single T cell receptor (beta chain) sequence and its context. CDR3 length equals 18 residues. CDR1 is LNHDA and CDR2 is SQIVND in the germline V gene (reference sequence). The V segment lost 8 bases and the J segment 4 bases; nucleotides outside the gene matches: 12. This specimen comes from a study of CD8+CD57+ T cells in acquired aplastic anemia. Genomic DNA acted as the template from which TCR beta VDJ combination and CDR3 sequence profiling were carried out. TCRdb passed the reads through MiXCR, listing each CDR3 protein once. The data show 250,000 to 300,000 distinct CDR3 sequences, around 60% seen once.

This TCR derives from a human donor with severe aplastic anemia or a healthy control (not recorded which). The rearrangement links TRBV19 to TRBJ2-6, with 12 bases lining up with TRBD1. The sample comprised sorted CD4+, CD8+, or CD8+CD57+ T cells (not recorded which) from PBMCs. CDR3 residues: CASSKPGQGAPGANVLTF. The DNA for the CDR3 is TGTGCCAGTTCCAAACCGGGACAGGGGGCGCCAGGGGCCAACGTCCTGACTTTC. The variable domain in full, completed from reference TRBV19 and TRBJ2-6, reads DGGITQSPKYLFRKEGQNVTLSCEQNLNHDAMYWYRQDPGQGLRLIYYSQIVNDFQKGDIAEGYSVSREKKESFPLTVTSAQKNPTAFYLCASSKPGQGAPGANVLTFGAGSRLTVL.